This TCR beta chain was captured in a study of T cell repertoires in cytomegalovirus infection. TCRdb used MiXCR to reprocess the reads, holding one entry per CDR3 protein. The table has approximately 240,000 distinct CDR3 sequences, around 12% seen once. V lost 2 bases and J lost 4, with 9 bases in between. The germline gives CDR1 MDHEN, CDR2 SYDVKM. CDR3 length equals 14 residues. This clonotype was obtained from a human donor in good health (CMV status not recorded). Some clones in this sample may be carry-over from other donors' samples. Material for sequencing was PBMCs. This chain connects TRBV28 to TRBJ1-5; D is possibly TRBD1 (6 bases). CDR3 nucleotides: TGTGCCAGCAGTTTAGTGGGGGCAAATCAGCCCCAGCATTTT. Its protein product is CASSLVGANQPQHF.